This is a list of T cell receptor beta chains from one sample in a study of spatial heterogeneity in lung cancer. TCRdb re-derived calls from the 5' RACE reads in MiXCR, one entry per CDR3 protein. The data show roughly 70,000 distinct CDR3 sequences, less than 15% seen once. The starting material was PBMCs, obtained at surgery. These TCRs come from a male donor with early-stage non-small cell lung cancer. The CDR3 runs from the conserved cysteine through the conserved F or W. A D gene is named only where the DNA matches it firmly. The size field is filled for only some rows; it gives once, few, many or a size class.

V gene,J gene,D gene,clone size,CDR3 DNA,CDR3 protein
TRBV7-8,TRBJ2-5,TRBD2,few,TGTGCCAGCAGCTTGAGGGGGACTAGCGGAGAGACCCAGTACTTC,CASSLRGTSGETQYF
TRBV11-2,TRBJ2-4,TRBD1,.,TGTGCCAGCAGCCTAACGGACAGGCGGCAAGCCAAAAACATTCAGTACTTC,CASSLTDRRQAKNIQYF
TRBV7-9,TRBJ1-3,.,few,TGTGCCAGCAGCTCAGTCCTTGCGGTCCGCGGCACCATATATTTT,CASSSVLAVRGTIYF
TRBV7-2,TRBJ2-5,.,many,TGTGCCAGCAACGGGCGACTGAAAGAGACCCAGTACTTC,CASNGRLKETQYF
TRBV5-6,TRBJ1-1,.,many,TGTGCCAGCAGCTTCCGGGGTATCGACACTGAAGCTTTCTTT,CASSFRGIDTEAFF
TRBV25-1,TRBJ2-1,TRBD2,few,TGTGCCAGCAGGCTAGCGGGAGGGAATGAGCAGTTCTTC,CASRLAGGNEQFF
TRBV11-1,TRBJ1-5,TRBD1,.,TGTGCCAGCAGCTCAGAGAAGGACAGGAGGTATCAGCCCCAGCATTTT,CASSSEKDRRYQPQHF
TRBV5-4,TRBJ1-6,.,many,TGTGCCAGCAGCTTGGATGCAGCCAATTCACCCCTCCACTTT,CASSLDAANSPLHF
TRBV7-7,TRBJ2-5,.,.,TGTGCCAGCAGCCAAGAGGCAGGGGGGCTACAAGAGACCCAGTACTTC,CASSQEAGGLQETQYF
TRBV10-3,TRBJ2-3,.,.,TGTGCCACGACCCCTAGCACAGATACGCAGTATTTT,CATTPSTDTQYF
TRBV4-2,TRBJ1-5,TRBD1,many,TGTGCCAGCAGCCAGGGTTCCCGGGACAGAGATCAGCCCCAGCATTTT,CASSQGSRDRDQPQHF
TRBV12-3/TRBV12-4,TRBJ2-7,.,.,TGTGCCAGCACTACCTCGACAGCATCCTACGAGCAGTACTTC,CASTTSTASYEQYF
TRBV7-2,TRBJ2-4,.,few,TGTGCCAGCAGCTTAGGCCAAGCCAAAAACATTCAGTACTTC,CASSLGQAKNIQYF
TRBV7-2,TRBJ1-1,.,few,TGTGCCAGCAGCTTAGGACGGCCGAACACTGAAGCTTTCTTT,CASSLGRPNTEAFF
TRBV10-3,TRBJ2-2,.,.,TGTGCCATCACTGGAGGAGCAAACACCGGGGAGCTGTTTTTT,CAITGGANTGELFF
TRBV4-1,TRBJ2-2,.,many,TGCGCCAGCAGCCAAGATATGGGGGGAGGTAACCCCACCGGGGAGCTGTTTTTT,CASSQDMGGGNPTGELFF
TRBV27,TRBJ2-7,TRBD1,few,TGTGCCAGCAGTTTCCCGGGACAGGGTTACGAGCAGTACTTC,CASSFPGQGYEQYF
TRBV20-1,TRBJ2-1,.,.,TGCAGTCCTGAGGCGGCCTCCTACAATGAGCAGTTCTTC,CSPEAASYNEQFF
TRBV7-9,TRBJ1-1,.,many,TGTGCCAGCAGCCCCTCCTCGGGCCCATGGACTGAAGCTTTCTTT,CASSPSSGPWTEAFF
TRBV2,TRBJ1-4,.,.,TGTGCCAGCAGGAACTTCCACAGGGCAACTAATGAAAAACTGTTTTTT,CASRNFHRATNEKLFF
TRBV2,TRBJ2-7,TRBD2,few,TGTGCCAGCAGCGCCCCCGGACTAGCGGGTAGATACGAGCAGTACTTC,CASSAPGLAGRYEQYF
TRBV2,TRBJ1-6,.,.,TGTGCCAGCAGTGGTAGCTTGGATTCACCCCTCCACTTT,CASSGSLDSPLHF
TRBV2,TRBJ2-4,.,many,TGTGCCAGCAGCGACAGGATTCAGGCCAAAAACATTCAGTACTTC,CASSDRIQAKNIQYF
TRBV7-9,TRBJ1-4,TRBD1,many,TGTGCCAGCAGCGTCGGGACAGCTAATGAAAAACTGTTTTTT,CASSVGTANEKLFF
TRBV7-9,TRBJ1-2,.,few,TGTGCCAGCAGCTTATTAGGGGCCCCAAACTATGATGGCTACACCTTC,CASSLLGAPNYDGYTF
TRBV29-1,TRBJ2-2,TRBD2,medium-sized,TGCAGCGTTGAAGATTCGACGAGCGGGGAGAACACCGGGGAGCTGTTTTTT,CSVEDSTSGENTGELFF
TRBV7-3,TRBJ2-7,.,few,TGTGCCAGCAGCTCGTCCCCTCCGGGCGAGCAGTACTTC,CASSSSPPGEQYF
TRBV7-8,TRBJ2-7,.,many,TGTGCCAGCAGGCGGTCAGGGACCCGCGAGCAGTACTTC,CASRRSGTREQYF
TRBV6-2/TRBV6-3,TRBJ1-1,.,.,TGTGCCAGCACTTTATCGCCCAGGGGAACTGAAGCTTTCTTT,CASTLSPRGTEAFF
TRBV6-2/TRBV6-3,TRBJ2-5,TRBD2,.,TGTGCCAGCAGTTACCTCGTAACTAGCGGGAGCCTTAAAGAGACCCAGTACTTC,CASSYLVTSGSLKETQYF
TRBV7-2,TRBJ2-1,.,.,TGTGCCAGCAGCTTTGGAGCTGAGCAGTTCTTC,CASSFGAEQFF
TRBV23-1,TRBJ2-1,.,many,TGCGCCAGCAGCAATGAGCAGTTCTTC,CASSNEQFF
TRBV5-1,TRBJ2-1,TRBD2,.,TGCGCCAGCAGCTTGGAGGCTAGCGGACCTCTCAATGAGCAGTTCTTC,CASSLEASGPLNEQFF
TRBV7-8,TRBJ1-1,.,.,TGTGCCAGCAGCTCCCTCCTCGGCGCCGGTGAAGCTTTCTTT,CASSSLLGAGEAFF
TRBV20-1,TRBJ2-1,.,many,TGCAGTGCTAGAGCCCCTAGGCGGGGCAATGAGCAGTTCTTC,CSARAPRRGNEQFF
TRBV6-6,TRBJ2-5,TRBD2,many,TGTGCCAGCAGTACCCTGGCTAGCGGAGAGAAATACTTC,CASSTLASGEKYF